What follows describes a single TCR beta chain. Its cognate antigen is unknown. Thyroid surgery was performed in patients who had received no treatment beforehand. Source study methods: Clinicopathological groups differed in CDR3, with these differences serving to build a distant-metastasis classifier for papillary thyroid cancer. TCRdb reprocessed the PCR reads using MiXCR. The V and J calls here are based on TCRdb, not the publication. The repertoire includes roughly 4,100 clones, less than 35% of them detected once, and around 30% sits in the top ten. The data stem from a study of metastatic and nonmetastatic thyroid tumors. In the study overall: Both malignant and benign thyroid patients supplied peripheral blood and tumor or nodule tissue samples, across which the repertoires of these patients were then compared.

In germline, CDR1 is MGHRA, CDR2 YSYEKL. CDR3 size: 17 residues. After removal of 0 bases from V and 1 base from J, the junction contained 4 bases not matched to a gene. Study-level findings and limits: Malignant tumors reportedly showed significantly higher TCR beta diversity than benign nodules in both blood and tumor.

The chain joins TRBV4-1 to TRBJ2-7; 12 bases match TRBD2. Input material: adjacent normal tissue. The receptor was derived from a female donor with papillary thyroid cancer or a benign thyroid nodule (not recorded which). Some clones in this sample may be carry-over from other donors' samples. The CDR3 loop is CASSQETSGSRSYEQYF. CDR3 coding DNA: TGCGCCAGCAGCCAAGAGACTAGCGGGAGCCGATCCTACGAGCAGTACTTC.